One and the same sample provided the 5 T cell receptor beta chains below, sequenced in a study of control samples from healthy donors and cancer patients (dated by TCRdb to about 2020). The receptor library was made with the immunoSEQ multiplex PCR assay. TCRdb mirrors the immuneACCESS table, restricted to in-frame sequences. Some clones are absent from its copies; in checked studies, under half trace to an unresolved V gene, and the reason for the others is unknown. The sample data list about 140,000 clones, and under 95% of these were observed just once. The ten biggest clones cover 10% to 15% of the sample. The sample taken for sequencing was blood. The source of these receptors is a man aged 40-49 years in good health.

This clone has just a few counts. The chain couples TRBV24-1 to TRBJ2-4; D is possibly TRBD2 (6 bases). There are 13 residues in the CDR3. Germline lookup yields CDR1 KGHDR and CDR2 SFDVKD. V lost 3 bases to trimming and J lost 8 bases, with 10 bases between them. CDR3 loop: CATSDTAGHIQYF. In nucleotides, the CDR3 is TGTGCCACCAGTGATACAGCGGGTCACATTCAGTACTTC.

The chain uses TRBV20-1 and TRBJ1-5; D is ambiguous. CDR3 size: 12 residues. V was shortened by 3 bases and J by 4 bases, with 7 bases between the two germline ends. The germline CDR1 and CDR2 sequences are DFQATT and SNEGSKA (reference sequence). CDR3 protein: CSASRQNQPQHF. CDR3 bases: TGCAGTGCTAGTCGGCAGAATCAGCCCCAGCATTTT.

CDR3 DNA: TGTGCCAGCAGCTTAAACGTCGGGACAGGGGCCACCGGGGAGCTGTTTTTT. Residues: CASSLNVGTGATGELFF. The chain employs TRBV7-8 and TRBJ2-2; 10 bases fit TRBD1. The V gene end was trimmed by 2 bases and the J gene end by 4 bases; junction bases not matched to a gene: 7. This CDR3 region has 17 residues. The V gene's germline CDR1 is SGHVS and CDR2 FQNEAQ. The whole variable domain, remainder taken from reference TRBV7-8 and TRBJ2-2, is GAGVSQSPRYKVAKRGQDVALRCDPISGHVSLFWYQQALGQGPEFLTYFQNEAQLDKSGLPSDRFFAERPEGSVSTLKIQRTQQEDSAVYLCASSLNVGTGATGELFFGEGSRLTVL.

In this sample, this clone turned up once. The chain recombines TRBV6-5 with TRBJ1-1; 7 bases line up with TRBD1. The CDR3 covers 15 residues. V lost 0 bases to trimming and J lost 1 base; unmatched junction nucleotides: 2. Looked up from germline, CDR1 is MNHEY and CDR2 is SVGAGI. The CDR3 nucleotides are TGTGCCAGCAGTTACTCCGGGACAGAGAACACTGAAGCTTTCTTT. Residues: CASSYSGTENTEAFF.

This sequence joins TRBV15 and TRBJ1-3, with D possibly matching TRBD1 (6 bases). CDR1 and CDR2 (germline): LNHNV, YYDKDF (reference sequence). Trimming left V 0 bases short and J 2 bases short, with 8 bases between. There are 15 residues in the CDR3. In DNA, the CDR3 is TGTGCCACCAGCAGAGACAGGGACACTGGAAACACCATATATTTT. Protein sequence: CATSRDRDTGNTIYF.